Each of the 11 T cell receptor beta chains below was sequenced from the same sample in a study of beta chain features in type 1 diabetes. Study-level results: Among all four CD4+ subsets, Type 1 diabetes patients had TCRB CDR3s that were moderately but significantly shorter.

Expressed TCRB transcripts were sequenced because the entire RNA isolate underwent reverse transcription. TCRdb's copy holds only in-frame clones and misses some; the assay was immunoSEQ multiplex PCR. The table has about 280,000 clones, approximately 15% seen once. No antigen is known for these receptors. Sequenced: naive CD4+ T cells from blood. These receptors were taken from a man between 18 and 35 years old with type 1 diabetes.

The CDR3 DNA reads TGTGCCAGCAGCGTTAGCGGGGGAGGGATAGAGACCCAGTACTTC. Protein product: CASSVSGGGIETQYF. The V and J genes are TRBV9 and TRBJ2-5, with 9 nucleotides matching TRBD2. The CDR3 consists of 15 residues. J was trimmed by 4 bases and V by 2 bases; bases with no gene match: 6. Germline CDR1 reads SGDLS; CDR2 reads YYNGEE.

The genes are TRBV30 and TRBJ2-7, with TRBD1 as a possible D gene (6 bases). There are 11 residues in the CDR3. From germline, CDR1 is GTSNPN and CDR2 SVGIG (reference sequence). V lost 0 bases and J 8 bases, leaving 8 bases between the germline ends. CDR3 DNA: TGTGCCTGGAGTGTCGGGACACAGCAGTACTTC. Protein sequence: CAWSVGTQQYF.

There are a few counts of this clone. The rearrangement links TRBV7-9 to TRBJ1-2, with 7 nucleotides matching TRBD1. The CDR3 sequence is 13 residues long. V gave up 7 bases and J gave up 6 bases; unmatched junction bases: 8. Germline CDR1 reads SEHNR; CDR2 reads FQNEAQ (reference sequence). For the CDR3, the DNA is TGTGCCAGCAACCGGGACAGTATCCATGGCTACACCTTC. Protein: CASNRDSIHGYTF.

This clone has just one count. The rearrangement links TRBV7-2 to TRBJ2-1; 8 nucleotides agree with TRBD2. The CDR3 is 17 residues long. Germline V gene sequence: CDR1 SGHTA, CDR2 FQGNSA. V trimming: 2 bases; J trimming: 4 bases; junction bases outside the gene matches: 10. CDR3 region: CASSLTAWASGYNEQFF. CDR3 DNA: TGTGCCAGCAGCTTAACCGCGTGGGCTAGCGGGTACAATGAGCAGTTCTTC.

The chain employs TRBV9 and TRBJ2-5; D uncertain. There are 13 residues in the CDR3. V was pared by 4 bases and J by 3 bases, with 10 bases between. Germline V lookup: CDR1 SGDLS, CDR2 YYNGEE. The CDR3 loop is CASSLGSEETQYF. Here the CDR3 DNA reads TGTGCCAGCAGCTTAGGATCGGAAGAGACCCAGTACTTC.

There are a few counts of this clone. The V and J genes are TRBV5-1 and TRBJ2-1; D is perhaps TRBD1 (5 bases). With 0 bases removed from V and 0 bases from J, the gap between germline ends came to 7 bases. The CDR3 extends over 15 amino acids. In germline, CDR1 is SGHRS, CDR2 YFSETQ. CDR3 nucleotide sequence: TGCGCCAGCAGCTTGGTCCAGGGCTCCTACAATGAGCAGTTCTTC. It yields the protein CASSLVQGSYNEQFF.

DNA for the CDR3: TGTGCCAGCAGCCCGGAGGGGGGGTACCAAGAGACCCAGTACTTC. Amino acid sequence: CASSPEGGYQETQYF. V gene TRBV7-7 combines with J gene TRBJ2-5; maybe TRBD2 (7 bases). Germline V lookup: CDR1 SSHAT, CDR2 FNYEAQ (reference sequence). This CDR3 is built from 15 residues. V was clipped by 5 bases and J by 0 bases, with 13 bases between them.

This clone came up a few times. The chain joins TRBV28 to TRBJ1-1, with 8 bases lining up with TRBD1. The germline CDR1 and CDR2 sequences are MDHEN and SYDVKM. J was trimmed by 10 bases and V by 5 bases; bases with no gene match: 6. The CDR3 totals 12 residues. The CDR3 sequence: CASSTLGTGAFF. Written as DNA, the CDR3 is TGTGCCAGCAGTACCCTCGGGACAGGAGCTTTCTTT.

The CDR3, as DNA: TGCAGCGGGGGGGAAGGGGCCTTATCCGCTGAGCAGTTCTTC. This gives the protein CSGGEGALSAEQFF. V usage is TRBV29-1 and J usage is TRBJ2-1, with D possibly matching TRBD2 (6 bases). The CDR3 consists of 14 residues. In germline, CDR1 is SQVTM, CDR2 ANQGSEA. V was pared by 7 bases and J by 9 bases, with 22 bases between.

The sample holds a few counts of this clone. The chain recombines TRBV5-1 with TRBJ1-1, with a possible D match to TRBD1 (5 bases). Germline lookup yields CDR1 SGHRS and CDR2 YFSETQ. Trimming removed 7 bases from V and 8 bases from J, with 15 bases in between. There are 12 residues in the CDR3. The CDR3 loop is CASGRGSREAFF. CDR3 coding DNA: TGCGCCAGCGGGAGGGGTTCGAGGGAAGCTTTCTTT. The variable domain in full, with the rest retrieved from reference TRBV5-1 and TRBJ1-1, is KAGVTQTPRYLIKTRGQQVTLSCSPISGHRSVSWYQQTPGQGLQFLFEYFSETQRNKGNFPGRFSGRQFSNSRSEMNVSTLELGDSALYLCASGRGSREAFFGQGTRLTVV.

The chain joins TRBV9 to TRBJ2-3; possibly TRBD2 for D (7 bases). The CDR3 sequence is 15 residues long. V lost 4 bases, J lost 1 base, and 13 bases lay in between. Germline lookup yields CDR1 SGDLS and CDR2 YYNGEE. In DNA, the CDR3 is TGTGCCAGCAGCCAAGGGCGGGGGCGCACAGATACGCAGTATTTT. Translation: CASSQGRGRTDTQYF.